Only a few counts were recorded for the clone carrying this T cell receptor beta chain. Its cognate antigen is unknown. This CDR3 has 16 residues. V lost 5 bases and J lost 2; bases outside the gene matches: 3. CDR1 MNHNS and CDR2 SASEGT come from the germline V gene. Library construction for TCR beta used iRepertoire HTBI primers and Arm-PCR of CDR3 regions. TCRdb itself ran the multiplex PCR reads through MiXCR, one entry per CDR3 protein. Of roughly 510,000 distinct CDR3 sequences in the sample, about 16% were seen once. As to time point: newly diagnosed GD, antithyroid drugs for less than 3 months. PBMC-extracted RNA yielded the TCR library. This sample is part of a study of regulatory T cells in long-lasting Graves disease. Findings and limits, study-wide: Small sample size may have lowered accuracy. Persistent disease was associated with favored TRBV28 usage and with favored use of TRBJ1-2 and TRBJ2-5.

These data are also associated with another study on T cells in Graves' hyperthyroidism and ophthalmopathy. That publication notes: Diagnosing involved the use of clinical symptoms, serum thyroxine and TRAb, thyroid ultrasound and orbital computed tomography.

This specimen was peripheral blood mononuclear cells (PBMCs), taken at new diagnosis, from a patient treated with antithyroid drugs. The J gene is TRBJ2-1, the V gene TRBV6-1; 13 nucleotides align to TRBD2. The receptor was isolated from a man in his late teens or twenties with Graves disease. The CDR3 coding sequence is TGTGCCAGCAGTCTCGGGACTAGCGGGGCCTACAATGAGCAGTTCTTC. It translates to CASSLGTSGAYNEQFF.